Below are 17 T cell receptor beta chains sequenced from a single sample in a study of immune characterization of retroperitoneal liposarcoma. TCRdb called the PCR reads again in MiXCR, with one record for every CDR3 protein. This sample has some 9,300 distinct CDR3 sequences, with about 39% found just once. The sequenced sample was tumor tissue. These receptors were obtained from a male donor with retroperitoneal liposarcoma.

V and J are TRBV7-6 and TRBJ2-5; 8 bases fit TRBD2. Per germline, CDR1 SGHVS and CDR2 FNYEAQ. J gave up 1 base and V 8 bases, and 9 bases lay outside the gene matches. The CDR3 runs 15 residues. CDR3 amino acids: CASYKGGGFQETQYF. CDR3 nucleotides: TGTGCCAGCTACAAGGGCGGGGGGTTCCAAGAGACCCAGTACTTC.

For this clonotype: This may stem from a read error, because a much larger clone lies one nucleotide away. J is TRBJ2-1 and V is TRBV7-2; no definite D call. The germline V and J ends were trimmed by 8 bases and 10 bases, with 12 bases remaining between them. The germline CDR1 and CDR2 sequences are SGHTA and FQGNSA. This CDR3 region has 11 residues. DNA of the CDR3: TGTGCCAGCCGAACTTCCTACGAGCAGTTCTTC. This encodes CASRTSYEQFF.

This clonotype was detected a few times. This rearrangement joins TRBV11-3 to TRBJ2-3, with a possible D match to TRBD2 (6 bases). Per the germline V gene, CDR1 is SGHNT and CDR2 is YENEEA. This CDR3 is 14 amino acids long. The V gene lost 3 bases and the J gene lost 4 bases, with 11 bases spanning the gap. The CDR3 is CASSLGGDPDTQYF. The DNA for the CDR3 is TGTGCCAGCAGCTTGGGGGGAGATCCAGATACGCAGTATTTT.

J is TRBJ2-5 and V is TRBV7-4; maybe TRBD1 (6 bases). The J call may not be correct, given that the DNA end is closer to TRBJ2-7. CDR1 and CDR2 (germline): SGHVT, SQSDAQ. This CDR3 region has 13 residues. The CDR3 nucleotides are TGTGCCAGCAGCGAGACAGGAGCCTGCGAGCAGTACGTC. Translation: CASSETGACEQYV.

This clonotype is categorized as medium-sized. The V call is TRBV7-2, the J call TRBJ2-1; 10 positions match TRBD2. There are 17 residues in the CDR3. V lost 0 bases to trimming and J lost 7 bases; unmatched junction nucleotides: 9. Germline-derived CDR1 and CDR2 are SGHTA and FQGNSA. Here the CDR3 DNA reads TGTGCCAGCAGCTTAGCCCCAACTAGCGGGAAAGGGAATGAGCAGTTCTTC. Its protein is CASSLAPTSGKGNEQFF.

This sequence joins TRBV6-1 and TRBJ1-2, with TRBD1 matching 10 bases. Germline assignment: CDR1 MNHNS and CDR2 SASEGT. This CDR3 region has 15 residues. Trimming removed 5 bases from V and 4 bases from J; junction bases left unmatched: 7. CDR3 amino acids: CASSTRDRGLYGYTF. The CDR3 bases are TGTGCCAGCAGTACCAGGGACAGGGGACTCTATGGCTACACCTTC.

This clonotype was seen only a few times. V gene TRBV6-6 combines with J gene TRBJ2-5; 7 bases agree with TRBD1. CDR1 is MNHNY, CDR2 SVGAGI, per germline (reference sequence). The junction had 9 bases not matched to a gene; V was cut back by 7 bases and J by 4 bases. This CDR3 is built from 14 residues. The CDR3 coding sequence is TGTGCCAGCAACAACTTAGGGGGCGGAGAGACCCAGTACTTC. It encodes CASNNLGGGETQYF.

The chain carries TRBV11-2 and TRBJ2-1; no clear D gene. Trimming took 5 bases from V and 4 from J, leaving 15 bases between them. From germline, CDR1 is SGHAT and CDR2 FQNNGV. The CDR3 is 15 residues long. As DNA, the CDR3 is TGTGCCAGCAGCCCTCCCGGCGCCTTATACAATGAGCAGTTCTTC. This codes for CASSPPGALYNEQFF.

The V call is TRBV7-2, the J call TRBJ2-1, with 9 nucleotides matching TRBD2. In germline, CDR1 is SGHTA, CDR2 FQGNSA. Losses at the gene ends were 5 bases for V and 7 bases for J; bases not matched to a gene: 12. The CDR3 is 16 amino acids. The CDR3 DNA is TGTGCCAGCAGCCCTTTGTTGGATAGCGGGAGAAATGAGCAGTTCTTC. Protein: CASSPLLDSGRNEQFF.

This clonotype has only a few counts. This chain's CDR3 is CATSDPGTGYNEQFF. The DNA for the CDR3 is TGTGCCACCAGTGATCCCGGGACAGGATACAATGAGCAGTTCTTC. The J gene is TRBJ2-5, the V gene TRBV24-1; 8 bases agree with TRBD1. The DNA end favors TRBJ2-1, so the J call may be wrong. This CDR3 is built from 15 residues. Germline loops: CDR1 KGHDR, CDR2 SFDVKD.

This chain connects TRBV6-1 to TRBJ2-3, with 9 bases fitting TRBD2. Germline CDR1 is MNHNS and CDR2 is SASEGT. Germline trimming cut 6 bases from V and 11 bases from J; bases unmatched to any gene: 15. The CDR3 has 15 residues. The CDR3 DNA sequence: TGTGCCAGCAGGACCGGGGCGGGGGGGACCCACGAGCAGTATTTT. Protein: CASRTGAGGTHEQYF.

This clonotype has just a few counts. This chain connects TRBV7-2 to TRBJ2-1; possible D gene TRBD2, 6 bases. The last part of the DNA fits TRBJ2-7 better; the J call may be wrong. The CDR3 has 16 residues. Germline CDR1 reads SGHTA; CDR2 reads FQGNSA. Here the CDR3 DNA reads TGTGCCAGCAGCTTAGTATTAGCGGTTTCCTACAATGAGCAGTACTTC. Amino acid sequence: CASSLVLAVSYNEQYF.

The chain is built from TRBV27 and TRBJ2-7; 12 positions agree with TRBD2. The length of the CDR3 is 15 residues. V lost 3 bases, J lost 3 bases, and 3 bases stayed unmatched. Germline loops: CDR1 MNHEY, CDR2 SMNVEV (reference sequence). The CDR3 is CASSLSLAGGYEQYF. The CDR3 nucleotides read TGTGCCAGCAGTTTGTCACTAGCGGGAGGCTACGAGCAGTACTTC.

This clonotype has just one count. The chain couples TRBV6-8 to TRBJ2-3, with 13 bases aligning to TRBD2. Germline V gene data show CDR1 as MNHGY and CDR2 as SAAAGT. The CDR3 spans 17 residues. The trim removed 6 bases at V and 6 bases at J, leaving 12 bases unmatched. CDR3 residues: CASSPGLAGEVRDTQYF. The CDR3 nucleotides are TGTGCCAGCAGCCCCGGACTAGCGGGAGAAGTGAGGGATACGCAGTATTTT.

The chain joins TRBV6-1 to TRBJ2-1, with D maybe TRBD1 (6 bases). The tail of the sequence fits TRBJ2-7 better, so the J call may be wrong. Germline V CDR1 and CDR2: MNHNS, SASEGT. CDR3 size: 14 residues. CDR3 sequence reads: CASSEQGQLYEQYF. The CDR3 nucleotides read TGTGCCAGCAGTGAACAGGGGCAACTGTACGAGCAGTACTTC.

The chain uses TRBV27 and TRBJ2-3, with no clear D. CDR3 size: 13 residues. Germline CDR1 and CDR2: MNHEY and SMNVEV (reference sequence). Deletions cut 2 bases from V and 2 bases from J, with 5 bases between. The CDR3 sequence: CASSLTATDTQYF. The CDR3 DNA is TGTGCCAGCAGTTTAACAGCCACAGATACGCAGTATTTT.

This clonotype was detected only a few times. The chain employs TRBV6-1 and TRBJ2-1, with D perhaps TRBD2 (6 bases). Trimming shortened V by 1 base and J by 3 bases, and 22 bases separated the two germline ends. Germline CDR1 MNHNS, CDR2 SASEGT. This CDR3 has 19 residues. CDR3 coding DNA: TGTGCCAGCAGTGAAGAAGGGGAGGCTTTCGGGCCTAACTACAATGAGCAGTTCTTC. It encodes CASSEEGEAFGPNYNEQFF.